This TCR beta chain was obtained from a study of cytomegalovirus exposure and HLA in healthy donors. A multiplex PCR was run with 60 Vbeta primers and 13 Jbeta primers. Assay used: immunoSEQ multiplex PCR; TCRdb lists only in-frame clones, some missing. The table includes 62,000 or so clones, roughly 84% detected once. V lost 0 bases and J 0 bases, leaving 6 bases between the germline ends. CDR1 is MGHRA, CDR2 YSYEKL, per germline. The CDR3 covers 16 residues. V and J are TRBV4-1 and TRBJ1-6; TRBD1 might be the D (5 bases). Sequencing was performed on PBMCs. The TCR sequence derives from a man aged 25 to 45 in good health and CMV-seronegative. In DNA, the CDR3 is TGCGCCAGCAGCCAAGAGGGGGGCTCCTATAATTCACCCCTCCACTTT. It encodes CASSQEGGSYNSPLHF.